The T cell receptor beta chain under discussion was sequenced for a study of early T cells in non-severe SARS-CoV-2 infection. Overall study: Bulk RNA isolated from unsorted whole blood underwent sequencing; chains were not paired.

In germline, CDR1 is KGHDR, CDR2 SFDVKD. The CDR3 spans 20 residues. V was clipped by 3 bases and J by 4 bases; unmatched bases: 12. Study outcomes and limitations: Sequences matched to VDJdb favored anti-spike CD8 responses, while private and CD4 specificities were missed.

Of note for this clonotype: Its specificity is not known.

TCRdb re-derived calls from the 5' RACE reads in MiXCR, one entry per CDR3 protein. In the table there are tens of thousands of distinct CDR3 sequences, around 4.5% of which are singletons. The chain employs TRBV24-1 and TRBJ2-2, with 14 bases lining up with TRBD2. The TCR was taken from an adult who was a healthcare worker with PCR-confirmed SARS-CoV-2 infection or an uninfected control (not recorded which). Sequencing used whole blood. CDR3 bases: TGTGCCACCAGTGATCCTACCTCGGGACTAGCGGGAGATCGCACCGGGGAGCTGTTTTTT. Its protein product is CATSDPTSGLAGDRTGELFF.